This is a list of T cell receptor beta chains from one sample in a study of cytomegalovirus exposure and HLA in healthy donors. TCRdb's table, derived via immunoSEQ multiplex PCR, lists solely in-frame clones and lacks some. There are about 130,000 clones in the sample; roughly three quarters occur only once, and roughly a tenth lies in the top ten. The source material was PBMCs. These receptors all come from a man aged 25 to 40 in good health and CMV-seropositive. Each CDR3 is given with its conserved first and last residue. D genes are given only for firm matches. Rows give clone size only sometimes, using once, few, many, or a class for an expanded clone.

D gene	clone size	V gene	J gene	CDR3 DNA	CDR3 protein
TRBD1	-	TRBV23-1	TRBJ1-1	TGCGCCAGCAGACCCAAACCGGTGGGGGGACAGGGTGACACTGAAGCTTTCTTT	CASRPKPVGGQGDTEAFF
-	-	TRBV20-1	TRBJ1-1	TGCAGTGCTAGGCGGGCTTTCTTT	CSARRAFF
TRBD1	-	TRBV5-1	TRBJ2-5	TGCGCCAGCAGCACGGGACAGTCCCAAGAGACCCAGTACTTC	CASSTGQSQETQYF
TRBD2	few	TRBV5-4	TRBJ2-1	TGTGCCAGCAGCCTCGGGGGTAGCGGGCATACCTACAATGAGCAGTTCTTC	CASSLGGSGHTYNEQFF
TRBD1	-	TRBV2	TRBJ2-4	TGTGCCAGCAGTGGGGCTCCGGGACAGGGTCAGGCGCGGGGCAACATTCAGTACTTC	CASSGAPGQGQARGNIQYF
TRBD1	-	TRBV7-9	TRBJ2-3	TGTGCCAGCAGCTTAGGGGACAGGCTCATTGGGTTCGACACAGATACGCAGTATTTT	CASSLGDRLIGFDTDTQYF
-	-	TRBV9	TRBJ2-3	TGTGCCAGCAGCGTAGGGCCTAGCGCAGATACGCAGTATTTT	CASSVGPSADTQYF
-	-	TRBV30	TRBJ1-5	TGTGCCTGGAGTGTGAGTGGTTCTCAGCCCCAGCATTTT	CAWSVSGSQPQHF
TRBD1	-	TRBV10-3	TRBJ1-2	TGTGCCATCGGTACAGGGGGCTACTATGGCTACACCTTC	CAIGTGGYYGYTF
TRBD2	-	TRBV7-2	TRBJ2-3	TGTGCCAGCAGCTTAGGCGGGAGGGAGACAAATACGCAGTATTTT	CASSLGGRETNTQYF
-	-	TRBV7-9	TRBJ1-2	TGTGCCAGCAGCTTAGTGGACAGACGGGACTATGGCTACACCTTC	CASSLVDRRDYGYTF
-	-	TRBV19	TRBJ2-2	TGTGCCAGTAGTATAGGTGGGGGCGCCGGGGAGCTGTTTTTT	CASSIGGGAGELFF
-	-	TRBV29-1	TRBJ1-2	TGCAGCGTTGTAGTAGTAGGGGTAGCTAACTATGGCTACACCTTC	CSVVVVGVANYGYTF
TRBD2	-	TRBV4-3	TRBJ2-1	TGCGCCAGCAGCCAGCTAGCGGGAGGGAATGAGCAGTTCTTC	CASSQLAGGNEQFF
TRBD1	few	TRBV6-6	TRBJ2-1	TGTGCCAGCAGTTGGGGACAGGGGGATAATGAGCAGTTCTTC	CASSWGQGDNEQFF
-	-	TRBV5-1	TRBJ1-1	TGCGCCAGCAGCTTGGGACAGTCTCAGGGCACTGAAGCTTTCTTT	CASSLGQSQGTEAFF
-	-	TRBV7-6	TRBJ2-7	TGTGCCAGCAGCTCAGGGGAGAGGTACGAGCAGTACTTC	CASSSGERYEQYF
-	-	TRBV13	TRBJ1-3	TGTGCCAGCAGCCTTGGAAACACCATATATTTT	CASSLGNTIYF
-	-	TRBV7-7	TRBJ2-6	TGTGCTAGCAGCTTAGGGAGGACGGCCTCTGGGGCCAACGTCCTGACTTTC	CASSLGRTASGANVLTF
TRBD1	-	TRBV7-2	TRBJ2-5	TGTGCCAGCAGCTTAGCGAGAATTACAGGGGGCTGGGGGACCCAGTACTTC	CASSLARITGGWGTQYF
TRBD2	-	TRBV4-1	TRBJ2-5	TGCGCCAGCAGCCAAGGGGGCCAGCGGGATCGCGAGACCCAGTACTTC	CASSQGGQRDRETQYF
-	once	TRBV7-2	TRBJ2-1	TGTGCCAGCAGCCCATACGCGGATATGGCTAGTCGGCAGTTCTTC	CASSPYADMASRQFF
-	-	TRBV11-2	TRBJ1-1	TGTGCCAGCAGCTTTTCTTCGACTGAAGCTTTCTTT	CASSFSSTEAFF
-	-	TRBV6-1	TRBJ2-7	TGTGCCAGCAGTGTTCGTGTCTCCTACGAGCAGTACTTC	CASSVRVSYEQYF
TRBD1	-	TRBV7-2	TRBJ1-2	TGTGCCAGCAGCTGGGGACAGCAGACCTATGGCTACACCTTC	CASSWGQQTYGYTF
-	-	TRBV7-3	TRBJ2-1	TGTGCCAGCAGCTTAACGGGGAGCTCCTACAATGAGCAGTTCTTC	CASSLTGSSYNEQFF
-	-	TRBV11-3	TRBJ2-2	TGTGCCAGCAGCGGGGGCCAGGACACCGGGGAGCTGTTTTTT	CASSGGQDTGELFF
-	-	TRBV30	TRBJ2-6	TGTGCCTGGAGTAAAGGGGGAGGGGCCAACGTCCTGACTTTC	CAWSKGGGANVLTF
-	once	TRBV7-8	TRBJ2-7	TGTGCCAGCAGCCCAACTGTTAGGGGCAGGTACGAGCAGTACTTC	CASSPTVRGRYEQYF
TRBD1	-	TRBV19	TRBJ1-5	TGTGCCAGCGGACAGGTGGGGGCCGGCGGCAATCAGCCCCAGCATTTT	CASGQVGAGGNQPQHF
TRBD2	few	TRBV6-4	TRBJ2-7	TGTGCCAGCAGCCTGACTAGCGGGAGCAAGCAGTACTTC	CASSLTSGSKQYF
-	-	TRBV11-2	TRBJ1-5	TGTGCCAGCAGCCCACGACAGGTCGATCAGCCCCAGCATTTT	CASSPRQVDQPQHF
TRBD2	few	TRBV25-1	TRBJ2-7	TGTGCCAGCAGTGTCGTCTTCGGGAGGGGGGCCTACGAGCAGTACTTC	CASSVVFGRGAYEQYF
-	-	TRBV5-1	TRBJ1-4	TGCGCCAGCAGCTTGCGACAAACTAATGAAAAACTGTTTTTT	CASSLRQTNEKLFF
TRBD1	-	TRBV19	TRBJ1-5	TGTGCCAGTAGGGCCCGGGACAGAAATCAGCCCCAGCATTTT	CASRARDRNQPQHF
TRBD1	-	TRBV7-2	TRBJ1-3	TGTGCCAGCACTCCATCCGGGACAGTGGCTGAGGGCACCATATATTTT	CASTPSGTVAEGTIYF
-	few	TRBV28	TRBJ2-7	TGTGCCAGCAGCCTCGGACACGTTAAAGGGCAGTACTTC	CASSLGHVKGQYF
TRBD1	-	TRBV29-1	TRBJ1-4	TGCAGCGTCGGCCCCGACAGGGCCCCGGGTGAAAAACTGTTTTTT	CSVGPDRAPGEKLFF
TRBD2	once	TRBV7-8	TRBJ2-7	TGTGCCAGCAGCTTCCCCGCGGGAGGGGGGCTAGCGGGGACACGAGACGAGCAGTACTTC	CASSFPAGGGLAGTRDEQYF
-	-	TRBV5-1	TRBJ2-3	TGCGCCAGCAGCTTGGACAGCACGACAGATACGCAGTATTTT	CASSLDSTTDTQYF
-	-	TRBV29-1	TRBJ2-1	TGCAGCGTTGAGCGGGGCTACAATGAGCAGTTCTTC	CSVERGYNEQFF
TRBD1	-	TRBV27	TRBJ2-7	TGTGCCAGCAGGGCTAGGACAGGGGATTCCTACGAGCAGTACTTC	CASRARTGDSYEQYF
-	once	TRBV5-4	TRBJ2-7	TGTGCCAGCAGCCAAGCAAACGAGCAGTACTTC	CASSQANEQYF
-	few	TRBV5-6	TRBJ1-2	TGTGCCAGCAGTACTGATTACTATGGCTACACCTTC	CASSTDYYGYTF
-	-	TRBV29-1	TRBJ2-7	TGCAGCGCAGGCCAAAATTCTTACGAGCAGTACTTC	CSAGQNSYEQYF
TRBD1	-	TRBV29-1	TRBJ1-2	TGCAGCGATAGGACAGGAGACAACTATGGCTACACCTTC	CSDRTGDNYGYTF
TRBD2	few	TRBV27	TRBJ2-3	TGTGCCAGCTCTAGCGGGAGACGAGTTCTGGATACGCAGTATTTT	CASSSGRRVLDTQYF
-	-	TRBV11-2	TRBJ1-1	TGTGCCAGCGCTTTACAGGGTGCCGGAACGATATCGAACACTGAAGCTTTCTTT	CASALQGAGTISNTEAFF
-	-	TRBV5-1	TRBJ2-1	TGCGCCAGCAGCTTGGAGGCGGGATCCTACAATGAGCAGTTCTTC	CASSLEAGSYNEQFF